What follows are 23 T cell receptor beta chains derived from one specimen sequenced in a study of regulatory T cells in long-lasting Graves disease. Libraries of TCR beta came from iRepertoire HTBI primers plus Arm-PCR of CDR3 regions. TCRdb fed the multiplex PCR reads into MiXCR, producing one record per CDR3 protein. The table shows around 400,000 distinct CDR3 sequences, with over 12% occurring only once. Time point defined: newly diagnosed GD, antithyroid drugs for less than 3 months. Construction of the TCR library relied on RNA isolated from PBMCs. This same sample was also part of a study on T cells in Graves' hyperthyroidism and ophthalmopathy.

The sample was peripheral blood mononuclear cells (PBMCs), taken at new diagnosis, from a patient treated with antithyroid drugs. The receptors shown here come from a woman aged 40 to 50 with Graves disease.

This clonotype was counted many times. The chain combines TRBV11-2 with TRBJ1-2; D ambiguous. Looked up from germline, CDR1 is SGHAT and CDR2 is FQNNGV. Trimming cost V 5 bases and J 8 bases, with 21 bases left between them. The CDR3 is made up of 15 amino acids. CDR3 sequence: CASSHRGDGPWGYTF. The CDR3 coding sequence is TGTGCCAGCAGCCATCGTGGGGATGGCCCATGGGGCTACACCTTC. Complete variable domain (other parts from reference TRBV11-2 and TRBJ1-2): EAGVAQSPRYKIIEKRQSVAFWCNPISGHATLYWYQQILGQGPKLLIQFQNNGVVDDSQLPKDRFSAERLKGVDSTLKIQPAKLEDSAVYLCASSHRGDGPWGYTFGSGTRLTVV.

This clonotype occurred once. The rearrangement links TRBV9 to TRBJ2-5, with D possibly called TRBD1 or TRBD2 (5 bases each). This CDR3 region has 14 residues. With 3 bases removed from V and 2 bases from J, the gap between germline ends came to 11 bases. CDR1 is SGDLS, CDR2 YYNGEE, per germline. CDR3: CASSGGGLQETQYF. CDR3 DNA: TGTGCCAGCAGCGGGGGCGGACTTCAAGAGACCCAGTACTTC.

The table lists this clonotype with many counts. The chain is built from TRBV18 and TRBJ1-1; D possibly corresponds to TRBD1 (5 bases). The CDR3 loop spans 13 amino acids. Trimming pared 4 bases from V and 7 bases from J, leaving 13 bases between. CDR1 is KGHSH, CDR2 LQKENI, per germline. For the CDR3, the DNA is TGTGCCAGCTCACTGGGTCGGGGGGATGAAGCTTTCTTT. It yields the protein CASSLGRGDEAFF.

This clonotype was detected many times. The chain combines TRBV28 with TRBJ2-7, with 7 positions matching TRBD2. The CDR3 totals 15 residues. Trimming took 6 bases from V and 0 from J; bases not matched to a gene: 8. CDR1 and CDR2 from the germline V gene are MDHEN and SYDVKM. CDR3 coding DNA: TGTGCCAGCAGGCGGTCGGGCGGGAGCTCCTACGAGCAGTACTTC. This translates into CASRRSGGSSYEQYF. The full variable domain, in which reference TRBV28 and TRBJ2-7 provide the parts outside the CDR3, is DVKVTQSSRYLVKRTGEKVFLECVQDMDHENMFWYRQDPGLGLRLIYFSYDVKMKEKGDIPEGYSVSREKKERFSLILESASTNQTSMYLCASRRSGGSSYEQYFGPGTRLTVT.

The chain carries TRBV9 and TRBJ2-2; 7 positions agree with TRBD2. Germline CDR1 and CDR2: SGDLS and YYNGEE. The V and J ends lost 0 bases and 3 bases, in that order; junction bases with no gene match: 5. The CDR3 spans 16 residues. This CDR3 is CASSVAGGWDTGELFF. The CDR3 bases are TGTGCCAGCAGCGTAGCCGGGGGGTGGGACACCGGGGAGCTGTTTTTT.

The V call is TRBV4-1, the J call TRBJ1-4; D gene uncertain. The CDR3 has 12 amino acids. V lost 1 base to trimming and J lost 10 bases, with 7 bases between them. CDR1 is MGHRA, CDR2 YSYEKL, per germline. CDR3 DNA: TGCGCCAGCAGCCAAGTAGAGGGAAAACTGTTTTTT. The encoded protein is CASSQVEGKLFF.

CDR3 in DNA: TGTGCCAGCAGGCAAGGACTTAACTATGGCTACACCTTC. It specifies CASRQGLNYGYTF. This sequence joins TRBV2 and TRBJ1-2; D is undetermined. Germline CDR1 and CDR2: SNHLY and FYNNEI. This CDR3 contains 13 residues. With 6 bases removed from V and 1 base from J, the gap between germline ends came to 9 bases.

This clonotype was seen a few times. This sequence joins TRBV4-1 and TRBJ2-7, with D perhaps being TRBD1 or TRBD2 (5 bases each). Looked up from germline, CDR1 is MGHRA and CDR2 is YSYEKL. The germline V and J ends were trimmed by 5 bases and 7 bases, with 24 bases remaining between them. The CDR3 is made up of 16 amino acids. CDR3: CASSLILGEFLLEQYF. DNA of the CDR3: TGCGCCAGCAGCTTAATATTAGGGGAGTTCCTCCTGGAGCAGTACTTC.

The rearrangement joins TRBV4-1 to TRBJ2-5; TRBD2 matches at 8 bases. Germline V lookup: CDR1 MGHRA, CDR2 YSYEKL. V was clipped by 5 bases and J by 5 bases; unmatched bases: 10. This CDR3 is 15 amino acids long. CDR3 residues: CASSKDGRARETQYF. The CDR3 bases are TGCGCCAGCAGCAAGGACGGGAGGGCCCGTGAGACCCAGTACTTC.

Worth noting for this clonotype: A much larger clone is a single base away; this may be a read error. The chain is built from TRBV15 and TRBJ2-6, with D hard to call. This CDR3 is 15 amino acids long. Germline loops: CDR1 LNHNV, CDR2 YYDKDF (reference sequence). The CDR3 spells CATTHSSSGVNVLTF. DNA for the CDR3: TGTGCCACCACCCACTCCAGCTCTGGGGTCAACGTCCTGACTTTC.

This clonotype came up many times. This sequence joins TRBV7-9 and TRBJ2-2; 14 nucleotides match TRBD2. From germline, CDR1 is SEHNR and CDR2 FQNEAQ (reference sequence). This CDR3 is 20 amino acids long. The junction had 12 bases not matched to a gene; V was cut back by 2 bases and J by 4 bases. The CDR3: CASSLSEQGTSGRGTGELFF. CDR3 DNA sequence: TGTGCCAGCAGCTTAAGCGAACAGGGGACTAGCGGGAGAGGCACCGGGGAGCTGTTTTTT.

This clonotype was counted many times. This chain uses TRBV11-3 with TRBJ2-2; perhaps TRBD1 as D (6 bases). The germline CDR1 and CDR2 sequences are SGHNT and YENEEA. The CDR3 has 15 amino acids. V was cut by 3 bases and J by 4 bases, with 12 bases left in between. The CDR3 here is CASSFWGQVTGELFF. CDR3 in DNA: TGTGCCAGCAGCTTCTGGGGGCAGGTCACCGGGGAGCTGTTTTTT.

This clonotype was counted ten times or more. The rearrangement links TRBV6-2 or TRBV6-3 to TRBJ2-1; D is unclear. The CDR3 runs 13 residues. The germline CDR1 and CDR2 sequences are MNHEY and SVGEGT. V was pared by 6 bases and J by 9 bases, with 15 bases between. CDR3 region: CASSADLGVEQFF. In DNA, the CDR3 is TGTGCCAGCAGCGCCGACCTAGGCGTTGAGCAGTTCTTC.

CDR3 region: CSVEGKTGGMWELFF. CDR3 coding DNA: TGCAGCGTTGAAGGGAAGACAGGGGGGATGTGGGAGCTGTTTTTT. The chain joins TRBV29-1 to TRBJ2-2, with 9 bases matching TRBD1. With V trimmed by 1 base and J by 9 bases, 9 bases remained unmatched. There are 15 residues in the CDR3. Germline lookup yields CDR1 SQVTM and CDR2 ANQGSEA.

For this clonotype: This may be a read error: a much more frequent sequence differs by one nucleotide. The chain combines TRBV27 with TRBJ2-3, with TRBD2 identical over 11 bases. Unmatched junction bases numbered 5, after V lost 5 bases and J lost 1 base. Germline lookup yields CDR1 MNHEY and CDR2 SMNVEV (reference sequence). This CDR3 comprises 16 residues. CDR3 bases: TGTGCCAGCAGTCAACTAGCGGGAGCTGGCACAGATACGCAGTATTTT. Residues: CASSQLAGAGTDTQYF.

The chain has TRBV12-5 and TRBJ2-2; TRBD1 is a possible D gene (6 bases). CDR1 and CDR2 from the germline V gene are LGHNT and FRNRAP. V lost 3 bases, J lost 4 bases, and 9 bases lay in between. The length of the CDR3 is 14 residues. CDR3 sequence (DNA): TGTGCTAGTGGTTTCGGGACATCCACCGGGGAGCTGTTTTTT. Translation: CASGFGTSTGELFF.

This clonotype has ten or more counts. V gene TRBV27 combines with J gene TRBJ2-7, with D perhaps being TRBD1 or TRBD2 (5 bases each). CDR1 MNHEY and CDR2 SMNVEV come from the germline V gene (reference sequence). The length of the CDR3 is 16 residues. The V end was cut by 8 bases, the J end by 5 bases, with 25 bases between. CDR3 sequence reads: CASSIAWGTSWDEQYF. The DNA of the CDR3 is TGTGCCAGCTCCATAGCATGGGGGACCTCGTGGGACGAGCAGTACTTC.

The sample holds many counts of this clonotype. The J gene is TRBJ2-7, the V gene TRBV7-2; 7 positions agree with TRBD1. Per the germline V gene, CDR1 is SGHTA and CDR2 is FQGNSA. CDR3 size: 14 residues. V was clipped by 5 bases and J by 0 bases; unmatched bases: 4. The CDR3 reads CASSAGTVSYEQYF. The CDR3 DNA reads TGTGCCAGCAGCGCCGGGACAGTCTCCTACGAGCAGTACTTC.

Turning to this clonotype: A read error may explain this, as a much larger clone is one base away. V gene TRBV30 combines with J gene TRBJ2-2, with TRBD2 as a possible D gene (6 bases). CDR3 length: 17 residues. CDR1 GTSNPN and CDR2 SVGIG come from the germline V gene (reference sequence). The CDR3 DNA is TGTGCCTGGAGTAGAGGATCGGGACTTCGAATCACCGGGGAGCCGTTTTTT. It codes for CAWSRGSGLRITGEPFF.

CDR3 sequence: CASTKGSVNSPLHF. For the CDR3, the DNA is TGTGCCAGCACCAAAGGGAGTGTGAATTCACCCCTCCACTTT. The chain uses TRBV12-3 or TRBV12-4 and TRBJ1-6; the D is unclear. Trimming shortened V by 7 bases and J by 7 bases, and 14 bases separated the two germline ends. The CDR3 is made up of 14 amino acids.

V usage is TRBV6-2 or TRBV6-3 and J usage is TRBJ2-3; D may be TRBD1 (6 bases). CDR3 length: 15 amino acids. CDR1 is MNHEY and CDR2 is SVGEGT in the germline V gene. V was cut by 2 bases and J by 4 bases, with 13 bases left in between. The CDR3 DNA reads as TGTGCCAGCAGTTACCGGTTCAGGGGTGCAGATACGCAGTATTTT. As protein: CASSYRFRGADTQYF.

This clonotype came up a few times. The chain uses TRBV4-2 and TRBJ2-7; a possible D gene is TRBD1 (6 bases). The V gene lost 4 bases and the J gene lost 7 bases, with 20 bases spanning the gap. Germline lookup yields CDR1 LGHNA and CDR2 YNFKEQ. This CDR3 region has 15 residues. The CDR3 is CASSPDSSPAWEQYF. CDR3 bases: TGTGCCAGCAGCCCGGACAGTTCCCCGGCGTGGGAGCAGTACTTC.

This clonotype was counted ten times or more. J is TRBJ1-1 and V is TRBV28; D is uncertain. The germline CDR1 and CDR2 sequences are MDHEN and SYDVKM. The CDR3 covers 13 residues. The V and J ends lost 5 bases and 11 bases respectively, with 18 bases between them. The CDR3: CASSLGVLPRAFF. Written as DNA, the CDR3 is TGTGCCAGCAGTCTAGGAGTCCTGCCTCGGGCTTTCTTT.